This T cell receptor beta chain was sequenced during a study of T cells in Graves' hyperthyroidism and ophthalmopathy. The wider study: Before treatment of any kind, peripheral blood was taken at initial diagnosis.

Diagnostic decisions used clinical symptoms, serum thyroxine and TRAb, thyroid ultrasound and orbital computed tomography. Study-wide results and limits: The authors' 13 V-J model separated ophthalmopathy from stable hyperthyroidism.

About this clonotype itself: Its antigen is unknown.

The CDR3 length is 18 residues. V lost 0 bases, J lost 0 bases, and 18 bases lay in between. Germline V lookup: CDR1 DFQATT, CDR2 SNEGSKA (reference sequence). From RNA transcripts, TCR beta CDR3 regions were amplified. When the TCR CDR3 underwent first-round RT-PCR, the HTBI primer set was used. In TCRdb, the multiplex PCR reads were re-called with MiXCR into one record per CDR3 protein. Counted here are roughly 630,000 distinct CDR3 sequences, around 16% occurring once; the ten biggest clones make up around 7.5%. The sequenced material came from blood. The clonotype originates from a woman in her 30s with Graves' hyperthyroidism. V gene TRBV20-1 combines with J gene TRBJ2-1; tentatively, D is TRBD1 or TRBD2 (5 bases each). The CDR3 loop reads CSARDEGRGSDSYNEQFF. The CDR3, as DNA: TGCAGTGCTAGAGATGAGGGTAGGGGAAGCGACTCCTACAATGAGCAGTTCTTC.